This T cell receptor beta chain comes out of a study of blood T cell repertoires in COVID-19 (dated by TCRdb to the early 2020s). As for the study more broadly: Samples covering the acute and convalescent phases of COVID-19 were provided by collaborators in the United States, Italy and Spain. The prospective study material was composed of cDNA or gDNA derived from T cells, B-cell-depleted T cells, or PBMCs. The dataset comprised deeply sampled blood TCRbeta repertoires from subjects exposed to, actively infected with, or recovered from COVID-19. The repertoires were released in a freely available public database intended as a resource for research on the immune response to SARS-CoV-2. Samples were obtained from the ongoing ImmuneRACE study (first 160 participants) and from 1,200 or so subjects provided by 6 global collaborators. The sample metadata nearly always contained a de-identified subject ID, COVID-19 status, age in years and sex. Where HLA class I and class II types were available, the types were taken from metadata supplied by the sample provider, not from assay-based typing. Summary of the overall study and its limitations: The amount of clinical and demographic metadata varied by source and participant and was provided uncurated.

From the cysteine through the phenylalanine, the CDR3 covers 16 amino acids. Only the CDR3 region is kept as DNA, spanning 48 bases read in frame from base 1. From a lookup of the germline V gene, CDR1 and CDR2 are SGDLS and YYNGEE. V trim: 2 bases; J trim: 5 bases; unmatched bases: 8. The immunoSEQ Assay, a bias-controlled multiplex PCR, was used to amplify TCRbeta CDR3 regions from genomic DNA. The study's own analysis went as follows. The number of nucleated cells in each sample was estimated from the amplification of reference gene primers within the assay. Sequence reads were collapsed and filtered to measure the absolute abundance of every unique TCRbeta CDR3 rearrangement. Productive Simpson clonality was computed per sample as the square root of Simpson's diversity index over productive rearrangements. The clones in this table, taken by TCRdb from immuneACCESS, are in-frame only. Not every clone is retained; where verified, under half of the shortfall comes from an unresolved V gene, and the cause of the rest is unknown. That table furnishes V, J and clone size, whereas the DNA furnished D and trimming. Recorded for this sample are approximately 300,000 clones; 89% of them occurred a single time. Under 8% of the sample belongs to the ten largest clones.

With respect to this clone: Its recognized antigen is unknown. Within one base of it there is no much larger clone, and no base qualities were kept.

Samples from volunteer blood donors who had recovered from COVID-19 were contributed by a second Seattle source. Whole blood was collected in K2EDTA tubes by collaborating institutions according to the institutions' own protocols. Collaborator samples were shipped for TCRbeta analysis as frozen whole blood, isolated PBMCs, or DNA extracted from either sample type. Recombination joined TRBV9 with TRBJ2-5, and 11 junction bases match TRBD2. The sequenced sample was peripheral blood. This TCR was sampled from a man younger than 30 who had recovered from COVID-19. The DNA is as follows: TGTGCCAGCAGCGTTAGCGGGAGGGCGTCGGAGGAGACCCAGTACTTC. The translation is CASSVSGRASEETQYF.